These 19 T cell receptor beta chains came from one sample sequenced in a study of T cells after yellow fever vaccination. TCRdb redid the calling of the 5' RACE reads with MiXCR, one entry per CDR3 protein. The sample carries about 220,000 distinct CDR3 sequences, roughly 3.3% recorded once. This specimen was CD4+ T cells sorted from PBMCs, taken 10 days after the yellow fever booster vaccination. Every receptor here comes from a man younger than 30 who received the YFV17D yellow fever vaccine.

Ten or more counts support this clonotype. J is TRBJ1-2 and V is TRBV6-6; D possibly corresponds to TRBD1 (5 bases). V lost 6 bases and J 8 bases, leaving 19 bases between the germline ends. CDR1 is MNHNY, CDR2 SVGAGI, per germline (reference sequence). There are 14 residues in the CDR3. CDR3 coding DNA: TGTGCCAGCAGCCCCCCCGTTGCGGGGGGAGGCTACACCTTC. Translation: CASSPPVAGGGYTF.

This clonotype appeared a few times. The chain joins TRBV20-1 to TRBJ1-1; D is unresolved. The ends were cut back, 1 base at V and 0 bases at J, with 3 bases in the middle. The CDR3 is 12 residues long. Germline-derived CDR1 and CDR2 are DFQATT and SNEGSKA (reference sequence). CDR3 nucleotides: TGCAGTGCTAGAGCAATGAACACTGAAGCTTTCTTT. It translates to CSARAMNTEAFF.

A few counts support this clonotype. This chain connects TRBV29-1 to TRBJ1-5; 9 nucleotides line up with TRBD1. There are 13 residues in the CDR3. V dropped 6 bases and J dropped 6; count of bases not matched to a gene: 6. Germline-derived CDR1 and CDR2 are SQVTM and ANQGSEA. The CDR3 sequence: CSVSGQGLQPQHF. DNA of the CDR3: TGCAGCGTGTCGGGACAGGGCCTTCAGCCCCAGCATTTT.

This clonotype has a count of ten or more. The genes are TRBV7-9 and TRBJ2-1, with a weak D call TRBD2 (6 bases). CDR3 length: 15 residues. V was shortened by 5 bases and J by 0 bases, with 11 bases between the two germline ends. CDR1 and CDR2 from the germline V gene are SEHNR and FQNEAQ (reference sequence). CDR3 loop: CASSTEGSSYNEQFF. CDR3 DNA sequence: TGTGCCAGCAGCACGGAGGGCAGCTCCTACAATGAGCAGTTCTTC.

The CDR3 DNA sequence: TGTGCCACCAGTGATTTTTACTATGGCTACACCTTC. It specifies CATSDFYYGYTF. The chain links TRBV24-1 to TRBJ1-2; no clear D. The CDR3 is 12 residues long. V was trimmed by 1 base and J by 3 bases, leaving 2 bases between them. Germline loops: CDR1 KGHDR, CDR2 SFDVKD.

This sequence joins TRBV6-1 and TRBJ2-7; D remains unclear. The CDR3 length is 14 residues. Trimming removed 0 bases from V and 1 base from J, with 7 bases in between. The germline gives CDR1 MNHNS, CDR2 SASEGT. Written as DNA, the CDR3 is TGTGCCAGCAGTGAAGCGGCCCGTTCCTACGAGCAGTACTTC. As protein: CASSEAARSYEQYF.

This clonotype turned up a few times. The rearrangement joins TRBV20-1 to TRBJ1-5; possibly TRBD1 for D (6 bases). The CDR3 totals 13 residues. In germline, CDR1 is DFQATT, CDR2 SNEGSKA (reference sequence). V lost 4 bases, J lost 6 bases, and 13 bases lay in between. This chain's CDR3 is CSATQGLSQPQHF. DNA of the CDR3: TGCAGTGCTACGCAGGGGCTCTCTCAGCCCCAGCATTTT.

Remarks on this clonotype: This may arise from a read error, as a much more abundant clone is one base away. CDR3 sequence reads: CASSQGQANSEAFF. CDR3 sequence (DNA): TGTGCCAGCAGCCAGGGACAGGCGAACTCTGAAGCTTTCTTT. The V and J genes are TRBV7-3 and TRBJ1-1, with TRBD1 matching over 8 bases. The CDR3 extends over 14 amino acids. In germline, CDR1 is SGHTA, CDR2 FQGTGA.

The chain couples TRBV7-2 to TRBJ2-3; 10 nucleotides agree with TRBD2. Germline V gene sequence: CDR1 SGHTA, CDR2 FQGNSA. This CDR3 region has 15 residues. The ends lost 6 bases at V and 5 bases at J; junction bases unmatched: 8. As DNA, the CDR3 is TGTGCCAGCAGGTTCAGCGGGGGGGCTTTAGATACGCAGTATTTT. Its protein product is CASRFSGGALDTQYF.

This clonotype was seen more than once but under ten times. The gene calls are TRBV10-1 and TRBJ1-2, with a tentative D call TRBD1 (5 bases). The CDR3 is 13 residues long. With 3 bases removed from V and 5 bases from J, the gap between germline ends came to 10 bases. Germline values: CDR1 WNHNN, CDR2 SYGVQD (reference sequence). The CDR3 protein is CASSDGREYGYTF. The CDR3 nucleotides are TGCGCCAGCAGTGACGGCAGGGAATATGGCTACACCTTC.

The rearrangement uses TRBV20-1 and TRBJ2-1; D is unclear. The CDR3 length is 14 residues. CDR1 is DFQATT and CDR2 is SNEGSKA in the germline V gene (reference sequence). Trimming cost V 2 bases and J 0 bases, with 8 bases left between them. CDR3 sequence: CSARPILSYNEQFF. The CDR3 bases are TGCAGTGCTAGACCCATCCTCTCCTACAATGAGCAGTTCTTC.

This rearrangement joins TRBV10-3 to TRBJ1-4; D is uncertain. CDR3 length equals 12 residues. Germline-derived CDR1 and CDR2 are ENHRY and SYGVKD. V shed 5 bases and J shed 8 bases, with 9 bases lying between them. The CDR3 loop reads CAISSLGEKLFF. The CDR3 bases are TGTGCCATCAGTTCATTAGGAGAAAAACTGTTTTTT.

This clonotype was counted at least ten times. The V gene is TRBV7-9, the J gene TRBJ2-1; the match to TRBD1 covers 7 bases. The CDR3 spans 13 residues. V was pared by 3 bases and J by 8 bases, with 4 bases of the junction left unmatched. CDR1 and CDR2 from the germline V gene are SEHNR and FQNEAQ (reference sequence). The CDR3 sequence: CASSFPQGDEQFF. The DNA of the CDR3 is TGTGCCAGCAGCTTCCCCCAGGGGGATGAGCAGTTCTTC.

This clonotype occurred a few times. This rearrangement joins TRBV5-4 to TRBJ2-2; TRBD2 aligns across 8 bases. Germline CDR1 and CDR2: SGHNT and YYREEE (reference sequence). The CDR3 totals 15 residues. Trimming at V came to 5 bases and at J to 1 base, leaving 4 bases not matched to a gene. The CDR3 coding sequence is TGTGCCAGCAGTACCGCGGGGGGGAACACCGGGGAGCTGTTTTTT. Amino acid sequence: CASSTAGGNTGELFF.

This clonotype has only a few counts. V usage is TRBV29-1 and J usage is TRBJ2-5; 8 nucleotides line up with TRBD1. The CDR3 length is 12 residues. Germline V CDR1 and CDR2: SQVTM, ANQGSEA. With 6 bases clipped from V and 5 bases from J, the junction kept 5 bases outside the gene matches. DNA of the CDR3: TGCAGCGTATACCACAGGGGGGAGACCCAGTACTTC. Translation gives CSVYHRGETQYF.

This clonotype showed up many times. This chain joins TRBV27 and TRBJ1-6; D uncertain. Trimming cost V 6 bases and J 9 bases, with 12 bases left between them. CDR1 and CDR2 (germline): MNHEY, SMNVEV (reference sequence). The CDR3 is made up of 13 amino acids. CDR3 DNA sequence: TGTGCCAGCAGCCGGCCGGTGGGTTCACCCCTCCACTTT. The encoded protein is CASSRPVGSPLHF.

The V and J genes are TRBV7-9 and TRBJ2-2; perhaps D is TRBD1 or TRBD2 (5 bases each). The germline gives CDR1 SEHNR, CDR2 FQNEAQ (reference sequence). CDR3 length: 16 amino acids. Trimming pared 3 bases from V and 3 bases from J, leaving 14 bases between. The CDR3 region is CASSLGREADTGELFF. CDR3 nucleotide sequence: TGTGCCAGCAGCTTGGGCAGGGAAGCGGACACCGGGGAGCTGTTTTTT.

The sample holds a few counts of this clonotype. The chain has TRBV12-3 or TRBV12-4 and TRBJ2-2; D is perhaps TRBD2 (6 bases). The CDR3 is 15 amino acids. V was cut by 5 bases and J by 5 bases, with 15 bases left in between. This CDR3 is CASSRTGSLTGELFF. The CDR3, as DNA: TGTGCCAGCAGTCGTACCGGGAGTTTAACCGGGGAGCTGTTTTTT.

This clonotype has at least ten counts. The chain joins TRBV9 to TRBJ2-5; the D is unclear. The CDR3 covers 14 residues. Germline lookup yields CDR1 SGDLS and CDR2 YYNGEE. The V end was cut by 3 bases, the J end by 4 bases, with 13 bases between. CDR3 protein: CASSGYSRSETQYF. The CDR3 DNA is TGTGCCAGCAGCGGCTACTCTCGGTCAGAGACCCAGTACTTC.